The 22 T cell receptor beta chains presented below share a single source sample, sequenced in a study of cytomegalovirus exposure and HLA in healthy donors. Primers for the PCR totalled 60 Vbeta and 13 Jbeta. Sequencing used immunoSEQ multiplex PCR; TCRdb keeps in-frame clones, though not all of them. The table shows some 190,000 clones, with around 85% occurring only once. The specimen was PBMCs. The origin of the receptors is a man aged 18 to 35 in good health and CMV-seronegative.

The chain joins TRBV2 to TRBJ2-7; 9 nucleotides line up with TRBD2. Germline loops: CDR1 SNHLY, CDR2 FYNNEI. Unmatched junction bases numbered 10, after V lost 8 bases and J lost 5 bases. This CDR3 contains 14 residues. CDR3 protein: CASGGSGRTHEQYF. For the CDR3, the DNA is TGTGCCAGCGGGGGTAGCGGGAGAACCCACGAGCAGTACTTC.

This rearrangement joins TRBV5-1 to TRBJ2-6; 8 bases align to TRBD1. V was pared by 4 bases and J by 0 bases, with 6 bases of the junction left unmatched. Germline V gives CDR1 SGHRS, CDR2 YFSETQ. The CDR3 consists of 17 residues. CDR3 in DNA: TGCGCCAGCAGCCTGGGACAGGCTGGCTCTGGGGCCAACGTCCTGACTTTC. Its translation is CASSLGQAGSGANVLTF.

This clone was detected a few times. DNA of the CDR3: TGTGCCAGCAGTGAAGTTAGGTCAGCGGCCGAGCAGTTCTTC. Protein product: CASSEVRSAAEQFF. This sequence joins TRBV6-1 and TRBJ2-1; perhaps TRBD2 as D (5 bases). Between the trimmed V and J ends, which lost 1 base and 10 bases, there was a span of 14 bases. The CDR3 totals 14 residues. Germline values: CDR1 MNHNS, CDR2 SASEGT.

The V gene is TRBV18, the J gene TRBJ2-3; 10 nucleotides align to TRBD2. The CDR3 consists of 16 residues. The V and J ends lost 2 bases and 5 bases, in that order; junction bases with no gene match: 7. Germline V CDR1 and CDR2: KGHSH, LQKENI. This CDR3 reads CASSPTIAGGRDTQYF. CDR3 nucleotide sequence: TGTGCCAGCTCACCAACTATAGCGGGGGGACGAGATACGCAGTATTTT.

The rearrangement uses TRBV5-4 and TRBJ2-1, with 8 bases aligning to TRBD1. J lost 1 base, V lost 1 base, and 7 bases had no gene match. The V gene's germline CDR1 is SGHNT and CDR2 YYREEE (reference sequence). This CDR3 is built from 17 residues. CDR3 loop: CASSLLGRGLSYNEQFF. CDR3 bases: TGTGCCAGCAGCTTGCTCGGCAGGGGGCTTTCCTACAATGAGCAGTTCTTC.

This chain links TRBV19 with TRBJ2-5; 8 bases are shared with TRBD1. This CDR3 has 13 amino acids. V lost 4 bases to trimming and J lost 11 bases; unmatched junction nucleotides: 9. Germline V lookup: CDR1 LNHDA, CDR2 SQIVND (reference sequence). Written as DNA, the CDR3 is TGTGCCAGTAGTACGACAGGGGCTAGGGAGCAGTACTTC. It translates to CASSTTGAREQYF.

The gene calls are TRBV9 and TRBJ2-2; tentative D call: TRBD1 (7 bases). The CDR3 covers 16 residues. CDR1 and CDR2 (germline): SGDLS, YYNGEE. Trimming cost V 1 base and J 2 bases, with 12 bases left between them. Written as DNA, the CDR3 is TGTGCCAGCAGCGTATCAGGGGGACTTAACACCGGGGAGCTGTTTTTT. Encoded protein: CASSVSGGLNTGELFF.

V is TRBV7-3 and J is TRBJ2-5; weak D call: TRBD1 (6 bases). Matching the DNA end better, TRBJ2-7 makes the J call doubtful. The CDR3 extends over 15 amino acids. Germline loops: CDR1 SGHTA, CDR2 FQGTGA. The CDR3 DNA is TGTGCCAGCAGCTTAAGGGCAGGGGTTTGGGACGAGCAGTACTTC. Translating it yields CASSLRAGVWDEQYF.

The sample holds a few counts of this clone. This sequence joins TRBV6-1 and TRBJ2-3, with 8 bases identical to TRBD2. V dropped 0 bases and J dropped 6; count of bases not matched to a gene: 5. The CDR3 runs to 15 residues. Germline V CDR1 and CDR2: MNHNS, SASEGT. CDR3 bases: TGTGCCAGCAGTGAAGCTGCGTCGGGAGGGGATACGCAGTATTTT. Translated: CASSEAASGGDTQYF.

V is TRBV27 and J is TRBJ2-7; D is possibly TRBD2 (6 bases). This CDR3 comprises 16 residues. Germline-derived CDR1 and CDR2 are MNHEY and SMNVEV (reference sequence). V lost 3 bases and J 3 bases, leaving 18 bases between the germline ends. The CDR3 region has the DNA TGTGCCAGCAGTTTTAGTAGCGGTAACCCAGACTACGAGCAGTACTTC. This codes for CASSFSSGNPDYEQYF.

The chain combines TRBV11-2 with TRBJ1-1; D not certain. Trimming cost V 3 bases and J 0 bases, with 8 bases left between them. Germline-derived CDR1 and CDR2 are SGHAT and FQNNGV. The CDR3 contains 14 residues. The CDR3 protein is CASSLERLNTEAFF. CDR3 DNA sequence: TGTGCCAGCAGCTTGGAGCGGTTGAACACTGAAGCTTTCTTT. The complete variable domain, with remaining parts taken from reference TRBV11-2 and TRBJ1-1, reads EAGVAQSPRYKIIEKRQSVAFWCNPISGHATLYWYQQILGQGPKLLIQFQNNGVVDDSQLPKDRFSAERLKGVDSTLKIQPAKLEDSAVYLCASSLERLNTEAFFGQGTRLTVV.

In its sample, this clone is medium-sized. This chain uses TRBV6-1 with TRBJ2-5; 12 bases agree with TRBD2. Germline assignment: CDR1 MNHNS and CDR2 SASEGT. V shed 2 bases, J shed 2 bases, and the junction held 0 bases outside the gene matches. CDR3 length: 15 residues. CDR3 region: CASSELAGGQETQYF. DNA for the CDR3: TGTGCCAGCAGTGAACTAGCGGGGGGGCAAGAGACCCAGTACTTC.

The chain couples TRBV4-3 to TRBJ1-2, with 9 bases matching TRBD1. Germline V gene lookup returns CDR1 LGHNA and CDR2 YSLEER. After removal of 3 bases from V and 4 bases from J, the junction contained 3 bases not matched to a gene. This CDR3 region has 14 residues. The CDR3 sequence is CASSHMGQGYGYTF. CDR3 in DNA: TGCGCCAGCAGCCATATGGGACAGGGCTATGGCTACACCTTC.

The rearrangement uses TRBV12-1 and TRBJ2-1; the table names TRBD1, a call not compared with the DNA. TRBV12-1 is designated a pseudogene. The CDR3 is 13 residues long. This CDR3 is CASKHQTGYEQFF. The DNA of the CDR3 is TGTGCCAGCAAGCACCAAACAGGCTATGAGCAGTTCTTC.

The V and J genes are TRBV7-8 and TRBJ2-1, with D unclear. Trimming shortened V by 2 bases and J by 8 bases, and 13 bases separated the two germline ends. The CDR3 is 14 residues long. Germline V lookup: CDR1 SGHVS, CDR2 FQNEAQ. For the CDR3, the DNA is TGTGCCAGCAGCTTATCGCTGGCGGTCCATGAGCAGTTCTTC. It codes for CASSLSLAVHEQFF.

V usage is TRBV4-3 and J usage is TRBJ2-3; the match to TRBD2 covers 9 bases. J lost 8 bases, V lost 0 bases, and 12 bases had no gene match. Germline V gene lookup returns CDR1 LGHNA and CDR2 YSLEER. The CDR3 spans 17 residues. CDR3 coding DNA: TGCGCCAGCAGCCAAGATACGGCGGGAGGGCCGGTCGGTACGCAGTATTTT. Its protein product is CASSQDTAGGPVGTQYF.

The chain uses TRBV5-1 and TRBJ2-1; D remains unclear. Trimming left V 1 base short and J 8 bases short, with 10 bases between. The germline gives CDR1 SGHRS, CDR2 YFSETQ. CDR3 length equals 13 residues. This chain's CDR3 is CASSLSRGDEQFF. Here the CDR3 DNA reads TGCGCCAGCAGCTTGAGCAGAGGCGATGAGCAGTTCTTC.

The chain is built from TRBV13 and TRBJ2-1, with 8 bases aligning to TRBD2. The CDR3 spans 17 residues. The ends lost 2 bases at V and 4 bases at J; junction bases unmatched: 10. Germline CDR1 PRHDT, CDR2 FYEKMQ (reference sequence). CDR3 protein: CASSLSLLAGRYNEQFF. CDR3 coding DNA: TGTGCCAGCAGCTTAAGCCTTTTAGCGGGGCGGTACAATGAGCAGTTCTTC. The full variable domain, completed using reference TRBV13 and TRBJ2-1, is AAGVIQSPRHLIKEKRETATLKCYPIPRHDTVYWYQQGPGQDPQFLISFYEKMQSDKGSIPDRFSAQQFSDYHSELNMSSLELGDSALYFCASSLSLLAGRYNEQFFGPGTRLTVL.

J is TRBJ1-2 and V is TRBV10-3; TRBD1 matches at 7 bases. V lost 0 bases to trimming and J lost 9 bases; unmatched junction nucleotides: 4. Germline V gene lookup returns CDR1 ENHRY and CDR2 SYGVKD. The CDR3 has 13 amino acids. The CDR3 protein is CAISESTGLRYTF. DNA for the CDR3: TGTGCCATCAGTGAGTCGACAGGGCTTCGCTACACCTTC.

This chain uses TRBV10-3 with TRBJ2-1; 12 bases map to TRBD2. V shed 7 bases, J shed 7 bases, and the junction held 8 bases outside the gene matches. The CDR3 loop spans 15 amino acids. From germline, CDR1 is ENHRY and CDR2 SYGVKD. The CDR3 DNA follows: TGTGCCATCACCGAGACTAGCGGGAGTCGGAATGAGCAGTTCTTC. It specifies CAITETSGSRNEQFF.

The CDR3 spells CASSPSGTATYEQYF. The CDR3, as DNA: TGTGCCAGCTCACCATCCGGGACAGCCACGTACGAGCAGTACTTC. The genes are TRBV18 and TRBJ2-7; 7 bases map to TRBD1. Trimming took 2 bases from V and 4 from J; bases not matched to a gene: 8. Germline values: CDR1 KGHSH, CDR2 LQKENI. The CDR3 sequence is 15 residues long.

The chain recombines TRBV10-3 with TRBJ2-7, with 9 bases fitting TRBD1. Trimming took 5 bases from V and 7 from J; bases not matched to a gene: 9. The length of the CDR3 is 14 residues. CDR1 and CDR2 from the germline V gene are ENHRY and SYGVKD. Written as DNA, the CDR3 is TGTGCCATCAGTCGGGACAGGGACATCGGAGAGCAGTACTTC. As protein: CAISRDRDIGEQYF.